This T cell receptor (beta chain) was captured by sequencing in a study of blood T cell repertoires in COVID-19. Study at large: Collection of acute and convalescent COVID-19 samples took place in the United States, Italy and Spain. T cells, B-cell-depleted T cells, or PBMCs provided the cDNA or gDNA that served as material.

This table comes from immunoSEQ multiplex PCR, and its TCRdb copy is limited to in-frame clones, with some not included. There are about 140,000 clones in the sample; under 85% occur only once, and just under 9% lies in the top ten. The V and J ends lost 2 bases and 10 bases respectively, with 12 bases between them. The CDR3 consists of 13 residues. Germline CDR1 is SGHAT and CDR2 is FQNNGV. The material sequenced was peripheral blood. This receptor was identified in a woman older than 75 in a cohort sampled during active or convalescent COVID-19. V and J are TRBV11-2 and TRBJ2-1, with a possible D match to TRBD2 (6 bases). CDR3 bases: TGTGCCAGCAGCTTATTGGTGGCGGGGGAGCAGTTCTTC. It specifies CASSLLVAGEQFF.